Shown below are 8 T cell receptor beta chains from a single sample sequenced in a study of patients and donors after allogeneic stem cell transplantation. MiXCR was run by TCRdb on the RT-PCR reads, yielding one entry per CDR3 protein. The sample has some 880,000 distinct CDR3 sequences, under 20% seen once. Specimen: blood, either unsorted or a sorted T cell fraction (not recorded which). The receptors stem from a human donor who was either an allogeneic HSCT recipient or a stem cell or donor lymphocyte infusion donor (not recorded which). It is not recorded whose cells these are; they may come from a transplant donor.

This clonotype has only a few counts. The J gene is TRBJ2-1, the V gene TRBV6-5; D assignment may be TRBD1 or TRBD2 (5 bases each). The germline gives CDR1 MNHEY, CDR2 SVGAGI. The CDR3 runs 14 residues. Trimming removed 2 bases from V and 6 bases from J, with 11 bases in between. Here the CDR3 DNA reads TGTGCCAGCAGTTACAATAAGGGGAGCAATGAGCAGTTCTTC. Translated, it gives CASSYNKGSNEQFF.

The gene calls are TRBV2 and TRBJ2-7, with a possible D match to TRBD2 (7 bases). Germline assignment: CDR1 SNHLY and CDR2 FYNNEI. The V and J ends lost 10 bases and 6 bases respectively, with 10 bases between them. The length of the CDR3 is 10 residues. CDR3 region: CAKGGVEQYF. Written as DNA, the CDR3 is TGTGCCAAAGGGGGGGTCGAGCAGTACTTC.

This clonotype came up a few times. This chain uses TRBV10-3 with TRBJ2-1; 9 bases match TRBD2. J was trimmed by 5 bases and V by 3 bases; bases with no gene match: 2. The CDR3 is made up of 14 amino acids. The V gene's germline CDR1 is ENHRY and CDR2 SYGVKD. This chain's CDR3 is CAISDGTSNNEQFF. Written as DNA, the CDR3 is TGTGCCATCAGTGACGGGACTAGCAACAATGAGCAGTTCTTC.

The CDR3 loop is CSARDTGSRGYTF. DNA of the CDR3: TGCAGTGCTAGAGATACGGGGAGTCGTGGCTACACCTTC. This chain joins TRBV20-1 and TRBJ1-2; D gene unclear. This CDR3 has 13 amino acids. The ends were cut back, 0 bases at V and 7 bases at J, with 12 bases in the middle. CDR1 and CDR2 from the germline V gene are DFQATT and SNEGSKA (reference sequence).

The rearrangement links TRBV20-1 to TRBJ2-5, with TRBD1 matching 8 bases. Germline values: CDR1 DFQATT, CDR2 SNEGSKA (reference sequence). The CDR3 has 14 residues. The junction had 5 bases not matched to a gene; V was cut back by 1 base and J by 4 bases. DNA of the CDR3: TGCAGTGCTAGAGTCCCAGGGGGCAGAGAGACCCAGTACTTC. It codes for CSARVPGGRETQYF.

The sample holds a few counts of this clonotype. J is TRBJ1-6 and V is TRBV20-1; no clear D gene. The CDR3 spans 16 residues. With 1 base removed from V and 10 bases from J, the gap between germline ends came to 20 bases. Germline assignment: CDR1 DFQATT and CDR2 SNEGSKA (reference sequence). As DNA, the CDR3 is TGCAGTGCTAGAGGAAACCGGCTGGGAAAAGAATCACCCCTCCACTTT. Translated: CSARGNRLGKESPLHF.

This clonotype was picked up a small number of times. The gene calls are TRBV5-1 and TRBJ2-2, with a weak D call TRBD2 (5 bases). V was pared by 5 bases and J by 1 base, with 12 bases between. The CDR3 covers 15 residues. Germline V gene sequence: CDR1 SGHRS, CDR2 YFSETQ. The CDR3 sequence: CASREVLGNTGELFF. In nucleotides, the CDR3 is TGCGCCAGCAGGGAGGTACTAGGGAACACCGGGGAGCTGTTTTTT.

As DNA, the CDR3 is TGCAGTGCTACCGGGACAGGGGATGGTGGGAATGAGCAGTTCTTC. Encoded protein: CSATGTGDGGNEQFF. This chain joins TRBV20-1 and TRBJ2-1; TRBD1 aligns across 10 bases. With V trimmed by 4 bases and J by 7 bases, 10 bases remained unmatched. CDR1 is DFQATT, CDR2 SNEGSKA, per germline (reference sequence). The CDR3 loop spans 15 amino acids.